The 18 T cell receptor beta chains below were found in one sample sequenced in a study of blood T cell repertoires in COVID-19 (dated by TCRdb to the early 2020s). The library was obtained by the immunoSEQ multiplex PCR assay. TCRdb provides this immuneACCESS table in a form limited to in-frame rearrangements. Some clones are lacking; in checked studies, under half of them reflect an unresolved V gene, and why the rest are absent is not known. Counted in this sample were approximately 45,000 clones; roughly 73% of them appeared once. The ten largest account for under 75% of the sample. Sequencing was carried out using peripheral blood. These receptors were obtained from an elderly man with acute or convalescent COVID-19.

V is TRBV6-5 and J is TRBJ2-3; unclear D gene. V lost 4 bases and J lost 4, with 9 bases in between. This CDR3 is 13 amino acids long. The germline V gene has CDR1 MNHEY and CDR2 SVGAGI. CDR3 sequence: CASSSRLPDTQYF. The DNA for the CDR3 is TGTGCCAGCAGTTCCCGACTGCCAGATACGCAGTATTTT.

CDR3 DNA: TGTGCCAGCAGCTTGTCGACAGGGGGCACAGATACGCAGTATTTT. Its translation is CASSLSTGGTDTQYF. The chain recombines TRBV5-6 with TRBJ2-3; TRBD1 matches at 8 bases. CDR3 size: 15 residues. The germline CDR1 and CDR2 sequences are SGHDT and YYEEEE. V lost 1 base, J lost 1 base, and 2 bases stayed unmatched.

The CDR3 DNA is TGTGCCAGCAGACCCCTAGCGGGAGGGCTGGGTACGCAGTATTTT. Its translation is CASRPLAGGLGTQYF. The chain combines TRBV2 with TRBJ2-3; 12 nucleotides agree with TRBD2. The trim removed 6 bases at V and 8 bases at J, leaving 9 bases unmatched. Per germline, CDR1 SNHLY and CDR2 FYNNEI. The CDR3 totals 15 residues.

The CDR3 loop is CSVEGPYASVNEQFF. Written as DNA, the CDR3 is TGCAGCGTTGAAGGACCGTATGCTAGCGTCAATGAGCAGTTCTTC. This chain uses TRBV29-1 with TRBJ2-1, with a possible D match to TRBD2 (6 bases). The CDR3 is made up of 15 amino acids. Germline V gene lookup returns CDR1 SQVTM and CDR2 ANQGSEA. V lost 1 base and J 6 bases, leaving 16 bases between the germline ends.

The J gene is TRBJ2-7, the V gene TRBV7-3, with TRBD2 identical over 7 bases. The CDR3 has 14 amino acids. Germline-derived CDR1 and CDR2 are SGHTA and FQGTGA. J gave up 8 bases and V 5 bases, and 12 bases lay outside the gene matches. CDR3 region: CASSRLAGLSQQYF. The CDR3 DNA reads TGTGCCAGCAGCCGACTAGCAGGCCTTAGCCAGCAGTACTTC.

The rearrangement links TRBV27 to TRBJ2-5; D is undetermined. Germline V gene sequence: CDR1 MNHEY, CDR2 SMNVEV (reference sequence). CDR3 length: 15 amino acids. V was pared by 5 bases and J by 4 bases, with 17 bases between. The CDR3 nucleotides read TGTGCCAGCAGTCTTTCCCCCAATCCGGGAGAGACCCAGTACTTC. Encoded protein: CASSLSPNPGETQYF.

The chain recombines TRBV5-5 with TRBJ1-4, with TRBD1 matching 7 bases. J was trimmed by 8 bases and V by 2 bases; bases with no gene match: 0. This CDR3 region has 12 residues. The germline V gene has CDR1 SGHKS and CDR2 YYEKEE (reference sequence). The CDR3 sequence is CASSLQGEKLFF. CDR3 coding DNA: TGTGCCAGCAGCTTACAGGGGGAAAAACTGTTTTTT.

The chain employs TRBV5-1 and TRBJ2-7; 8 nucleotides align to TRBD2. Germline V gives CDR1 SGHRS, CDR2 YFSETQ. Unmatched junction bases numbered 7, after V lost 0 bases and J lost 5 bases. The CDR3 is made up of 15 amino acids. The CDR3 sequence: CASSLGPGGPNEQYF. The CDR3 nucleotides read TGCGCCAGCAGCTTGGGACCGGGAGGGCCCAACGAGCAGTACTTC.

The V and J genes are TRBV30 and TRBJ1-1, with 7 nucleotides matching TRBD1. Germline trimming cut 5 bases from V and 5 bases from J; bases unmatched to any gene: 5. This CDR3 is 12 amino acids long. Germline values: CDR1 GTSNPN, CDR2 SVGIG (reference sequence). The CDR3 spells CAWDRALTEAFF. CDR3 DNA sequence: TGTGCCTGGGACAGGGCTCTGACTGAAGCTTTCTTT.

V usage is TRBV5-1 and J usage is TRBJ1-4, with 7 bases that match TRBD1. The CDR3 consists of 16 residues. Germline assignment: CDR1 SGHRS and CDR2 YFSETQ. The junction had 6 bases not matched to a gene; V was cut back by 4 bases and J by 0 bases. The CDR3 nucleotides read TGCGCCAGCAGCCCGTCCAGGGGGACAACTAATGAAAAACTGTTTTTT. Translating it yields CASSPSRGTTNEKLFF.

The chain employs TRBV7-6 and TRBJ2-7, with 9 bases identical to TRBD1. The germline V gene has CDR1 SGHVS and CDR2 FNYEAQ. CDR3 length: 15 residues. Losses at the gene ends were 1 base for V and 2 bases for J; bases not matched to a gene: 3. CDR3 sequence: CASSLGQGGTYEQYF. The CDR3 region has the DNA TGTGCCAGCAGCTTAGGACAGGGGGGCACCTACGAGCAGTACTTC.

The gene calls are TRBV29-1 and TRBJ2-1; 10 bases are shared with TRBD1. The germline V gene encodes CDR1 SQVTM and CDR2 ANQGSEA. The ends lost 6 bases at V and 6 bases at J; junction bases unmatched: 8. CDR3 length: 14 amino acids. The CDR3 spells CSVIRDRGSNEQFF. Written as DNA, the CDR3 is TGCAGCGTAATCCGGGACAGGGGTTCCAATGAGCAGTTCTTC.

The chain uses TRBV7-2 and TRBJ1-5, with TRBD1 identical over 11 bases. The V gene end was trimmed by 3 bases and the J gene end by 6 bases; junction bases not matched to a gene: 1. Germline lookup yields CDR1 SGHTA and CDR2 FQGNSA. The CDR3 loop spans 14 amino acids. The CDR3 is CASSLDRGRQPQHF. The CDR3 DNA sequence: TGTGCCAGCAGCTTGGACAGGGGGCGTCAGCCCCAGCATTTT.

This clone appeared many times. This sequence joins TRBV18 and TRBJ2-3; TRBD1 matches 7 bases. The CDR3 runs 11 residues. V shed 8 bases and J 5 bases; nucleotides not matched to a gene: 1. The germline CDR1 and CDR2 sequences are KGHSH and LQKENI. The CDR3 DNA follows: TGTGCCAGCAGACAGGGAGATACGCAGTATTTT. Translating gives CASRQGDTQYF.

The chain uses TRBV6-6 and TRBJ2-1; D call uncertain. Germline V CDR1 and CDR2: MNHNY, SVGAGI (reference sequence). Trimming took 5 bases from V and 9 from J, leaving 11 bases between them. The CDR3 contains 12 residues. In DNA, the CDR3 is TGTGCCAGCAGTACTCCGCGGCGTGAGCAGTTCTTC. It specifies CASSTPRREQFF.

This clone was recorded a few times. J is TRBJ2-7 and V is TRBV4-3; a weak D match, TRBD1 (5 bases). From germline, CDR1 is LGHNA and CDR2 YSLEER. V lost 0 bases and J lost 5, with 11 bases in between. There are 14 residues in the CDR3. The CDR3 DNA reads TGCGCCAGCAGCCAAGAATTTAGGGGCGACGAGCAGTACTTC. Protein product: CASSQEFRGDEQYF.

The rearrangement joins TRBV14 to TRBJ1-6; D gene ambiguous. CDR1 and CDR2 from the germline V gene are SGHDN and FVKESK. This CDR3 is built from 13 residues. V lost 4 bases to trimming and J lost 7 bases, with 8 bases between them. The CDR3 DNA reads TGTGCCAGCAGCCGGGCCCCGAATTCACCCCTCCACTTT. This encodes CASSRAPNSPLHF.

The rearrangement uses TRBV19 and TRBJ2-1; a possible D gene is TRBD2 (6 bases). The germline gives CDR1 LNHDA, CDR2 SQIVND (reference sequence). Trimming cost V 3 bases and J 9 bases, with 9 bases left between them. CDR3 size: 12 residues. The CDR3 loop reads CASSMEGIEQFF. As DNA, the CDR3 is TGTGCCAGTAGTATGGAGGGCATTGAGCAGTTCTTC. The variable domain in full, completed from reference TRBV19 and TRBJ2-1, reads DGGITQSPKYLFRKEGQNVTLSCEQNLNHDAMYWYRQDPGQGLRLIYYSQIVNDFQKGDIAEGYSVSREKKESFPLTVTSAQKNPTAFYLCASSMEGIEQFFGPGTRLTVL.